Below are 24 T cell receptor beta chains sequenced from a single sample in a study of metastatic and nonmetastatic thyroid tumors. TCRdb ran MiXCR on the PCR reads. This table has 35,000 to 50,000 clones, roughly 14% appearing once. Nobody among the patients had been given any treatment before thyroid surgery. The specimen sequenced was blood. All receptors come from a female donor with papillary thyroid cancer or a benign thyroid nodule (not recorded which). Some clones in this sample may be carry-over from other donors' samples.

Note on this clone: A much larger clone lies one base from this, so it may be a read error. The chain has TRBV5-1 and TRBJ2-3; D is unclear. Germline CDR1 is SGHRS and CDR2 is YFSETQ. This CDR3 comprises 14 residues. The V end lost 5 bases, the J end lost 7 bases, and 17 bases lay between the germline ends. The CDR3 nucleotides read TGCGCCAGCAGAAGAGAACCCCCCCGGTATACGCAGTATTTT. It encodes CASRREPPRYTQYF.

V is TRBV28 and J is TRBJ2-7; weak D call: TRBD2 (5 bases). The CDR3 spans 15 residues. V was shortened by 2 bases and J by 3 bases, with 14 bases between the two germline ends. Per germline, CDR1 MDHEN and CDR2 SYDVKM. In DNA, the CDR3 is TGTGCCAGCAGTTTAAGCGGCGGTCCCAACTACGAGCAGTACTTC. This codes for CASSLSGGPNYEQYF.

This clone was seen repeatedly, ten times or more. The genes are TRBV7-9 and TRBJ2-1; 12 nucleotides line up with TRBD2. CDR1 SEHNR and CDR2 FQNEAQ come from the germline V gene (reference sequence). CDR3 length: 15 residues. With V trimmed by 5 bases and J by 8 bases, 7 bases remained unmatched. The CDR3: CASSPRLAGEDEQFF. The CDR3 coding sequence is TGTGCCAGCAGCCCCCGACTAGCGGGAGAGGATGAGCAGTTCTTC.

Many counts were recorded for this clone. V is TRBV7-6 and J is TRBJ2-6, with 9 bases aligning to TRBD1. Germline trimming cut 1 base from V and 0 bases from J; bases unmatched to any gene: 7. Germline CDR1 is SGHVS and CDR2 is FNYEAQ. This CDR3 spans 19 amino acids. The CDR3 DNA reads TGTGCCAGCAGCTTAGTACTTTCGGGACAGGGCTCTGGGGCCAACGTCCTGACTTTC. Translated, it gives CASSLVLSGQGSGANVLTF.

Many counts were recorded for this clone. Different DNA sequences within this sample yield the same CDR3. This chain joins TRBV11-2 and TRBJ2-1; no firm D call. Germline CDR1 and CDR2: SGHAT and FQNNGV. The CDR3 runs 14 residues. V dropped 3 bases and J dropped 0 bases, with 6 bases sitting between them. CDR3 DNA sequence: TGTGCCAGCAGCTTTGGGGTCTCCTACAATGAGCAGTTCTTC. Amino acids: CASSFGVSYNEQFF.

This clone came up many times. The J gene is TRBJ2-1, the V gene TRBV11-2, with TRBD2 identical over 9 bases. The CDR3 runs 14 residues. Germline CDR1 is SGHAT and CDR2 is FQNNGV. V trimming: 2 bases; J trimming: 9 bases; junction bases outside the gene matches: 5. This chain's CDR3 is CASSLLAGLGEQFF. As DNA, the CDR3 is TGTGCCAGCAGCTTACTAGCGGGACTCGGTGAGCAGTTCTTC.

This clone was seen repeatedly, ten times or more. The chain uses TRBV7-9 and TRBJ2-2; D is undetermined. The CDR3 totals 12 residues. Trimming left V 2 bases short and J 7 bases short, with 5 bases between. Germline CDR1 and CDR2: SEHNR and FQNEAQ (reference sequence). CDR3 loop: CASSLRIGELFF. For the CDR3, the DNA is TGTGCCAGCAGCTTACGGATCGGGGAGCTGTTTTTT.

This clone has a count of ten or more. This chain joins TRBV5-1 and TRBJ2-5, with D maybe TRBD2 (5 bases). The CDR3 length is 13 residues. CDR1 is SGHRS and CDR2 is YFSETQ in the germline V gene. V was pared by 0 bases and J by 3 bases, with 6 bases between. As DNA, the CDR3 is TGCGCCAGCAGCTTGGAAGCGGAAGAGACCCAGTACTTC. The encoded protein is CASSLEAEETQYF.

This chain joins TRBV4-1 and TRBJ1-2; weak D call: TRBD1 (5 bases). The CDR3 totals 13 residues. V shed 5 bases and J shed 4 bases, with 11 bases lying between them. CDR1 and CDR2 (germline): MGHRA, YSYEKL. The CDR3 sequence: CASSGGRGYGYTF. DNA of the CDR3: TGCGCCAGCAGCGGGGGGAGGGGCTATGGCTACACCTTC.

This clone has only a few counts. One end of the junction is discordant with germline, which a read error may explain. The V call is TRBV27, the J call TRBJ2-2; 8 bases are a match to TRBD2. CDR3 length equals 15 residues. Per the germline V gene, CDR1 is MNHEY and CDR2 is SMNVEV (reference sequence). The CDR3 here is CASSGTSGNTVELFF. CDR3 sequence (DNA): TGTGCCAGCAGTGGCACTAGCGGAAACACCGTGGAGCTGTTTTTT.

The table lists this clone with many counts. This sequence joins TRBV19 and TRBJ1-2; maybe TRBD1 (5 bases). The germline V gene has CDR1 LNHDA and CDR2 SQIVND (reference sequence). The CDR3 is made up of 14 amino acids. V shed 6 bases and J shed 4 bases, with 15 bases lying between them. CDR3 nucleotide sequence: TGTGCCAGTAGCCCAGGCAACAGGTTCTATGGCTACACCTTC. The encoded protein is CASSPGNRFYGYTF.

This clone was seen repeatedly, ten times or more. V usage is TRBV12-3 or TRBV12-4 and J usage is TRBJ2-5; 7 bases map to TRBD2. There are 13 residues in the CDR3. The J segment lost 4 bases and the V segment lost 1 base, leaving 0 bases of the junction unmatched. The CDR3: CASSLGLAETQYF. CDR3 in DNA: TGTGCCAGCAGTTTAGGACTAGCAGAGACCCAGTACTTC.

This clone has at least ten counts. V and J are TRBV24-1 and TRBJ2-1, with TRBD1 matching 7 bases. V was pared by 3 bases and J by 10 bases, with 2 bases of the junction left unmatched. CDR1 KGHDR and CDR2 SFDVKD come from the germline V gene. The CDR3 is made up of 12 amino acids. The CDR3 sequence is CATSDPDREQFF. CDR3 nucleotides: TGTGCCACCAGTGATCCGGACAGGGAGCAGTTCTTC.

This clone was observed many times. The sample holds other DNA sequences that translate to the same CDR3. V is TRBV5-5 and J is TRBJ2-1; D not resolved. V was clipped by 0 bases and J by 9 bases, with 7 bases between them. Germline-derived CDR1 and CDR2 are SGHKS and YYEKEE (reference sequence). The CDR3 consists of 12 residues. The CDR3 sequence: CASSLALLEQFF. CDR3 in DNA: TGTGCCAGCAGCTTGGCACTACTTGAGCAGTTCTTC.

This clone was recorded many times. Other DNA sequences in the sample encode the same CDR3. The chain couples TRBV29-1 to TRBJ2-1; D might be TRBD1 (5 bases). The CDR3 is 14 residues long. Trimming pared 8 bases from V and 8 bases from J, leaving 22 bases between. Looked up from germline, CDR1 is SQVTM and CDR2 is ANQGSEA. The CDR3 nucleotides are TGCAGCTCCGGACATCCCCCGTGGGTGGATGAGCAGTTCTTC. It codes for CSSGHPPWVDEQFF.

This clone has only a few counts. Compared with germline, one end of the junction differs, possibly owing to a read error. Other DNA sequences in the same sample also yield this CDR3. The chain joins TRBV27 to TRBJ2-3, with 8 bases aligning to TRBD2. From germline, CDR1 is MNHEY and CDR2 SMNVEV (reference sequence). The CDR3 loop spans 14 amino acids. CDR3 sequence: CASSQLADTDTQYF. In DNA form, the CDR3 reads TGCGCCAGCAGTCAACTAGCGGACACGGATACGCAGTATTTT.

This clone is medium-sized within its sample. The chain joins TRBV6-5 to TRBJ2-7; tentatively, D is TRBD1 (6 bases). The V end was cut by 0 bases, the J end by 3 bases, with 12 bases between. Germline CDR1 MNHEY, CDR2 SVGAGI. The CDR3 loop spans 15 amino acids. Here the CDR3 DNA reads TGTGCCAGCAGTTACTCGTGGGGGCTTCACTACGAGCAGTACTTC. It translates to CASSYSWGLHYEQYF.

Notes on this clone: The CDR3 end shows no conserved phenylalanine or tryptophan, and so a read error is likely. J is TRBJ2-4 and V is TRBV20-1, with TRBD2 matching 8 bases. The junction had 13 bases not matched to a gene; V was cut back by 0 bases and J by 0 bases. The CDR3 length is 19 residues. In germline, CDR1 is DFQATT, CDR2 SNEGSKA (reference sequence). The DNA for the CDR3 is TGCAGTGCTAGAGATAACCGGGCTAGCGGGTCTATAGCCAAAAACATTCAGTACCTC. Protein: CSARDNRASGSIAKNIQYL.

This clone was found a few times. Relative to the germline gene, one junction end is altered; a read error may explain this. V usage is TRBV10-3 and J usage is TRBJ2-3; D call uncertain. Germline V gene data show CDR1 as ENHRY and CDR2 as SYGVKD. The CDR3 spans 15 residues. The CDR3: CAISESNILLDTRYF. CDR3 in DNA: TGTGCCATCAGTGAGTCGAACATCCTGTTAGATACGCGGTATTTT.

The chain has TRBV24-1 and TRBJ2-1; no firm D call. CDR3 length equals 12 residues. V gave up 6 bases and J gave up 6 bases, with 8 bases separating them. CDR1 is KGHDR and CDR2 is SFDVKD in the germline V gene. CDR3 sequence (DNA): TGTGCCACCAGTACCCCGCCCAATGAGCAGTTCTTC. This sequence encodes CATSTPPNEQFF.

This clone was detected many times. The chain links TRBV7-2 to TRBJ2-1; TRBD2 matches 7 bases. CDR1 SGHTA and CDR2 FQGNSA come from the germline V gene. V was clipped by 1 base and J by 0 bases; unmatched bases: 12. The CDR3 covers 19 residues. CDR3 in DNA: TGTGCCAGCAGCTTAGGGCTTTGGGGCGGGAGTAGCTCCTACAATGAGCAGTTCTTC. Translating gives CASSLGLWGGSSSYNEQFF. The whole variable domain, filled in from reference TRBV7-2 and TRBJ2-1, reads GAGVSQSPSNKVTEKGKDVELRCDPISGHTALYWYRQSLGQGLEFLIYFQGNSAPDKSGLPSDRFSAERTGGSVSTLTIQRTQQEDSAVYLCASSLGLWGGSSSYNEQFFGPGTRLTVL.

There are many counts of this clone. This sequence joins TRBV30 and TRBJ2-2; TRBD2 matches at 13 bases. Losses at the gene ends were 0 bases for V and 5 bases for J; bases not matched to a gene: 6. From germline, CDR1 is GTSNPN and CDR2 SVGIG (reference sequence). The CDR3 loop spans 17 amino acids. The CDR3 sequence is CAWSVTSGRVRTGELFF. The CDR3 coding sequence is TGTGCCTGGAGTGTAACTAGCGGGAGGGTGCGGACCGGGGAGCTGTTTTTT.

Ten or more counts support this clone. V is TRBV28 and J is TRBJ2-1; 7 bases match TRBD1. Germline assignment: CDR1 MDHEN and CDR2 SYDVKM. Trimming took 8 bases from V and 3 from J; bases not matched to a gene: 4. The CDR3 has 13 residues. CDR3 amino acids: CASRTGHYNEQFF. The CDR3, as DNA: TGTGCCAGCCGGACAGGACACTACAATGAGCAGTTCTTC.

This clone was counted many times. The CDR3 bases are TGTGCCAGCAGGTCCCTCGGCAGAACTAATGAAAAACTGTTTTTT. Its translation: CASRSLGRTNEKLFF. The chain is built from TRBV12-3 or TRBV12-4 and TRBJ1-4; the D is unclear. The CDR3 contains 15 residues. V was trimmed by 6 bases and J by 1 base, leaving 12 bases between them.